This T cell receptor (beta chain) was recovered during a study of CXCR3-negative and CXCR3-positive naive CD8 T cells. Whole-study results and caveats: Comparably high diversity marked both naive subsets, whereas memory CD8+ cells had much lower diversity. No difference in surface CD5 was seen between naive subsets, and TCR strength was inferred from TRB CDR3 properties. CXCR3-positive naive cells carried more hydrophobic TRB CDR3s than CXCR3-negative naive cells did.

This CDR3 spans 11 amino acids. UMI-labeled 5' RACE yielded the TRB cDNA libraries. Reprocessing the 5' RACE reads, TCRdb reports a single entry for every CDR3 protein and omits DNA. In total, the table holds 130,000 or so distinct CDR3 sequences. About this clonotype itself: The antigen remains undetermined.

The specimen sequenced was naive CXCR3- CD8+ T cells from blood. This sample's subset: CD45RO-CCR7+CD27+CD95- naive CD8+ T cells lacking CXCR3 (TNR3-). This chain joins TRBV12-3 or TRBV12-4 and TRBJ2-1. This TCR derives from a human donor in good health. Some clones in this sample may be carry-over from other donors' samples. The chain's CDR3 is CASSPSNEQFF.